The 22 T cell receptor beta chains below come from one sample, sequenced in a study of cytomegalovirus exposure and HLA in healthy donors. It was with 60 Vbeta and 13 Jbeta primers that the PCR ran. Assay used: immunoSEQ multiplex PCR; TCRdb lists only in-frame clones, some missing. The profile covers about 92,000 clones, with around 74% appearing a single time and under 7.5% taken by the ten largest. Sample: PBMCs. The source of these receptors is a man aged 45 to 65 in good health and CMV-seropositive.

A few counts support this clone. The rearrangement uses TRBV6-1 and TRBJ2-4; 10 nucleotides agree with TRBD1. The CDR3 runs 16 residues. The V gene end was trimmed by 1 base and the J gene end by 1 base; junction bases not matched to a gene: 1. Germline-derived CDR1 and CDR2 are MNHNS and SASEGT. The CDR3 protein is CASSEGGQGAKNIQYF. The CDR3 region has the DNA TGTGCCAGCAGTGAAGGGGGACAGGGGGCCAAAAACATTCAGTACTTC.

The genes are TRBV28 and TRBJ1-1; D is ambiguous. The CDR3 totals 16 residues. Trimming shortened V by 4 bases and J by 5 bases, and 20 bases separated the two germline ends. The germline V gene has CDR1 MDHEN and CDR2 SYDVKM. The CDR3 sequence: CASSSISTKGRTEAFF. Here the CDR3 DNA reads TGTGCCAGCAGTTCAATTTCGACTAAAGGGAGGACTGAAGCTTTCTTT.

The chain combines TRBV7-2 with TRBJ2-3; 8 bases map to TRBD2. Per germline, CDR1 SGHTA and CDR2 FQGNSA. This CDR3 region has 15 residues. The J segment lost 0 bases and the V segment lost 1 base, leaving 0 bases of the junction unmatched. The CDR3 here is CASSLERGSTDTQYF. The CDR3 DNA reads TGTGCCAGCAGCTTAGAGCGGGGGAGCACAGATACGCAGTATTTT.

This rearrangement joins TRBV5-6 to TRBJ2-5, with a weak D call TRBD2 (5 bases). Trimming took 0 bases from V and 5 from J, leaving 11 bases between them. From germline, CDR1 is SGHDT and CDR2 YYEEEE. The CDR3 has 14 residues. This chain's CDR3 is CASSLAGERETQYF. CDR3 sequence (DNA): TGTGCCAGCAGCTTGGCCGGGGAGAGGGAGACCCAGTACTTC.

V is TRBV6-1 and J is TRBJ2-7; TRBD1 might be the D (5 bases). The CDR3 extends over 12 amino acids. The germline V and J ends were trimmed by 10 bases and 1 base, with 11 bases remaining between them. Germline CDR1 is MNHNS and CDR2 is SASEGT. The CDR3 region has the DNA TGTGCCACGGAACAGGAATCCTACGAGCAGTACTTC. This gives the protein CATEQESYEQYF.

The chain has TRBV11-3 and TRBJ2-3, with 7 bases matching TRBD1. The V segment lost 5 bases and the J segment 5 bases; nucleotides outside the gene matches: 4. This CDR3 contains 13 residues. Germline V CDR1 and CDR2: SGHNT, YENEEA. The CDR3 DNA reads TGTGCCAGCAGCCATGACAGGGAAGATACGCAGTATTTT. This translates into CASSHDREDTQYF.

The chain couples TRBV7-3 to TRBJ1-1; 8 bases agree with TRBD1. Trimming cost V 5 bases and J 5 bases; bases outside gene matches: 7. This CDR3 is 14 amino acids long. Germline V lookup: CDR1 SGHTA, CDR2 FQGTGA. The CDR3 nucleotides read TGTGCCAGCAGCCCGGGACAGGTTCCGACTGAAGCTTTCTTT. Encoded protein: CASSPGQVPTEAFF. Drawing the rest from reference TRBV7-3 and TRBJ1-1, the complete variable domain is GAGVSQTPSNKVTEKGKYVELRCDPISGHTALYWYRQSLGQGPEFLIYFQGTGAADDSGLPNDRFFAVRPEGSVSTLKIQRTERGDSAVYLCASSPGQVPTEAFFGQGTRLTVV.

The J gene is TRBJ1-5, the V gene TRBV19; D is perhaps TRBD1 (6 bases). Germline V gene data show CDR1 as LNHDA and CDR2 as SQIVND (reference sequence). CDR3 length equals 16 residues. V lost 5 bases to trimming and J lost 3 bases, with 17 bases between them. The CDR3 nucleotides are TGTGCCAGTAGTTCTGGACAGTCGGTATTCAATCAGCCCCAGCATTTT. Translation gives CASSSGQSVFNQPQHF.

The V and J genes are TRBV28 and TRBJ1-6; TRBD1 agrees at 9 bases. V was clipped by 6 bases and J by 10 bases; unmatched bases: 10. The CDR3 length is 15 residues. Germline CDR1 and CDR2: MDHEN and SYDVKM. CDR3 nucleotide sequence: TGTGCCAGCAGGGGAGCCGGGACAGGGCAATCACCCCTCCACTTT. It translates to CASRGAGTGQSPLHF.

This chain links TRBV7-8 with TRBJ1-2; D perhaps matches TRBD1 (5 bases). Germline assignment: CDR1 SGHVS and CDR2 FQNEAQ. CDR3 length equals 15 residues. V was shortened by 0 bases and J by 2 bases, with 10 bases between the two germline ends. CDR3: CASSLAGARNYGYTF. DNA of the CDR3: TGTGCCAGCAGCTTAGCTGGGGCAAGGAACTATGGCTACACCTTC.

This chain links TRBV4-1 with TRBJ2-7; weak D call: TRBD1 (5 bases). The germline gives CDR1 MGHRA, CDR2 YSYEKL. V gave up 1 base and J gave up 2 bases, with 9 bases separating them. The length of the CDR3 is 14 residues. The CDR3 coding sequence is TGCGCCAGCAGCCAAGGGGGCATCACCTACGAGCAGTACTTC. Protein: CASSQGGITYEQYF.

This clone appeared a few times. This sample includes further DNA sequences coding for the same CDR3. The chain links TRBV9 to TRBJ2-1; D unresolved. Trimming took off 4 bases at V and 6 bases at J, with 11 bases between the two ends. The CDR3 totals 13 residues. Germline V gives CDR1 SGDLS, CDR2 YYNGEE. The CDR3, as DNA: TGTGCCAGCAGCCCATCAACCAGCAATGAGCAGTTCTTC. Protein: CASSPSTSNEQFF.

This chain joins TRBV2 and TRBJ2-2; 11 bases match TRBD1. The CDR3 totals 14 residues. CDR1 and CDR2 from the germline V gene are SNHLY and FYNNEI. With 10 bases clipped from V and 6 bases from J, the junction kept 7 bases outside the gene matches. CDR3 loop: CANTDRGRAGELFF. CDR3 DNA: TGTGCCAATACGGACAGGGGGCGTGCCGGGGAGCTGTTTTTT.

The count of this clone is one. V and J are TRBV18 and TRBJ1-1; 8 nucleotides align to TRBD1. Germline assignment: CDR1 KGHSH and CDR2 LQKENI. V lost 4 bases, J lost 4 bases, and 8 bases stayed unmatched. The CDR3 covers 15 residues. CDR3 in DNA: TGTGCCAGCTCACAAACAGGGGGACAGGTCACTGAAGCTTTCTTT. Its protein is CASSQTGGQVTEAFF.

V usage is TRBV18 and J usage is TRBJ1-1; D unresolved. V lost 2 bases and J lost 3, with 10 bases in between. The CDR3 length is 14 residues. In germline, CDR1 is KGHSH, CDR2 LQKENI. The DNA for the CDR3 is TGTGCCAGCTCACCAACTACCCTAGACACTGAAGCTTTCTTT. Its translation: CASSPTTLDTEAFF.

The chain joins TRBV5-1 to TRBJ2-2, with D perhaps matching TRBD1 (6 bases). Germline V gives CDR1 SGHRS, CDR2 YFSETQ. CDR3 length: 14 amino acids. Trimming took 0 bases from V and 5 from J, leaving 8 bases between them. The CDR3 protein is CASSLGGGTGELFF. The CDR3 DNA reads TGCGCCAGCAGCTTGGGAGGGGGAACCGGGGAGCTGTTTTTT.

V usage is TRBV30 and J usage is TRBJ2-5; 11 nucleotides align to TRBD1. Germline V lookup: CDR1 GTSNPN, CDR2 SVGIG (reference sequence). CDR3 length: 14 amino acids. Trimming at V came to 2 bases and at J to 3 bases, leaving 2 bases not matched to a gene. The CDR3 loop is CAWSSGQGEETQYF. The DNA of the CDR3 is TGTGCCTGGAGTTCGGGACAGGGGGAAGAGACCCAGTACTTC.

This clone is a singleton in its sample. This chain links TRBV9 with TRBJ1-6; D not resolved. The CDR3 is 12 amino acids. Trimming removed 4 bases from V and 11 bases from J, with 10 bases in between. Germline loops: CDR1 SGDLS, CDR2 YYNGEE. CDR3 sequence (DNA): TGTGCCAGCAGCCCCACAACTACACCCCTCCACTTT. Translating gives CASSPTTTPLHF. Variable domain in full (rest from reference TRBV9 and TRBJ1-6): DSGVTQTPKHLITATGQRVTLRCSPRSGDLSVYWYQQSLDQGLQFLIQYYNGEERAKGNILERFSAQQFPDLHSELNLSSLELGDSALYFCASSPTTTPLHFGNGTRLTVT.

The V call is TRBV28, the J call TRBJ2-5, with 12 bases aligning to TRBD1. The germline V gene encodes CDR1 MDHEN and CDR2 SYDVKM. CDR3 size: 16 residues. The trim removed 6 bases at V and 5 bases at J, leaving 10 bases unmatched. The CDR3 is CASSRPGQGAGETQYF. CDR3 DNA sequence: TGTGCCAGCAGCCGGCCGGGACAGGGGGCGGGGGAGACCCAGTACTTC.

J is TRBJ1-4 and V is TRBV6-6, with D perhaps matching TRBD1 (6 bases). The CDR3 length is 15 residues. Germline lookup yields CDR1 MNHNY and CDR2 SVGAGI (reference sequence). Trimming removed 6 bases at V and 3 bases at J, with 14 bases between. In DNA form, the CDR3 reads TGTGCCAGCAGGCCCGAAGGGGGTTCTAATGAAAAACTGTTTTTT. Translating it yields CASRPEGGSNEKLFF.

The CDR3 nucleotides are TGCGCCAGCAGCAGTGGACAGGTAGAGACCCAGTACTTC. It specifies CASSSGQVETQYF. The chain joins TRBV5-1 to TRBJ2-5, with 7 nucleotides matching TRBD1. Trimming removed 4 bases from V and 4 bases from J; junction bases left unmatched: 4. The V gene's germline CDR1 is SGHRS and CDR2 YFSETQ. There are 13 residues in the CDR3. Based on the CDR3 plus reference TRBV5-1 and TRBJ2-5, the full variable domain is KAGVTQTPRYLIKTRGQQVTLSCSPISGHRSVSWYQQTPGQGLQFLFEYFSETQRNKGNFPGRFSGRQFSNSRSEMNVSTLELGDSALYLCASSSGQVETQYFGPGTRLLVL.

Here the CDR3 reads CASILQGAGETQYF. The CDR3, as DNA: TGTGCCAGCATTCTGCAGGGGGCAGGGGAGACCCAGTACTTC. V is TRBV6-1 and J is TRBJ2-5, with 8 bases lining up with TRBD1. Germline V gene lookup returns CDR1 MNHNS and CDR2 SASEGT. This CDR3 contains 14 residues. V lost 7 bases and J lost 5; bases outside the gene matches: 9.